Listed below are T cell receptor beta chains from one sample, sequenced in a study of blood T cell repertoires in COVID-19. Sequencing was performed with immunoSEQ multiplex PCR; in TCRdb, only in-frame clones are kept and a portion is missing. The table shows some 21,000 clones, with around 86% occurring only once. Sequenced material: peripheral blood. All receptors come from a woman aged 80 or over with active or convalescent COVID-19. Each CDR3 is given with its conserved first and last residue. Fields, in order: J gene, V gene, CDR3 protein.

>TRBJ1-4|TRBV28
CASSLRIGGIGEKLFF
>TRBJ1-1|TRBV19
CASRSKTTEAFF
>TRBJ1-5|TRBV6-5
CASSYRQSNQPQHF
>TRBJ2-7|TRBV15
CATSTGDRYSYEQYF
>TRBJ1-2|TRBV4-3
CASSLAGLSYGYTF
>TRBJ1-3|TRBV18
CASSHDSGNTIYF
>TRBJ1-2|TRBV29-1
CSAGEQGALRGYTF
>TRBJ1-5|TRBV28
CASSFTYREGQPQHF
>TRBJ1-5|TRBV27
CASRSNRGDSNQPQHF
>TRBJ1-5|TRBV19
CASDIQGLSNQPQHF
>TRBJ2-7|TRBV18
CASSGKTGSTYEQYF